This T cell receptor (beta chain) stems from a study of T cell responses to AZD1222 COVID-19 vaccine. The method was immunoSEQ multiplex PCR; TCRdb's version includes in-frame clones alone and lacks a portion of them. This repertoire shows 150,000 to 200,000 clones, around 90% found once; its top ten account for around 1.6%. Findings and caveats of the study: Donors, mostly white British, included more females; clonal diversity was possibly underestimated. Two AZD1222 administrations were followed by greater Spike-specific TCR breadth and depth. Nearly half of spike-specific TCRs reportedly target variant regions that are unmutated in the B.1.351 and B.1.1.7 variants. At study baseline, merely five or six AZD1222 recipients were seropositive.

To note about this clone: Its antigen is as yet unknown.

The germline CDR1 and CDR2 sequences are GTSNPN and SVGIG (reference sequence). The CDR3 runs 14 residues. The V end lost 4 bases, the J end lost 8 bases, and 15 bases lay between the germline ends. Source: peripheral blood, taken on day 0 of AZD1222 vaccination. The sequence was collected from an adult in good health. The gene calls are TRBV30 and TRBJ1-6; a possible D gene is TRBD1 (5 bases). This CDR3 is CAWKRQGIDSPLHF. The CDR3 bases are TGTGCCTGGAAACGGCAGGGAATTGATTCACCCCTCCACTTT.